The sequence of this TCR beta chain was determined in a study of regulatory T cells in long-lasting Graves disease. Findings and caveats of the study: Relative to newly diagnosed Graves' patients, persistent ones had lower TCR diversity. Persistent disease showed a preference for TRBV28, TRBJ1-2 and TRBJ2-5.

This clonotype was seen at least ten times. Antigen: not known. CDR3 length equals 15 residues. Trimming at V came to 4 bases and at J to 8 bases, leaving 13 bases not matched to a gene. Germline CDR1 MNHEY, CDR2 SVGAGI. Construction of the TCR beta libraries employed iRepertoire HTBI primers in conjunction with Arm-PCR of CDR3 regions. How the authors handled the data: The identification of about 66 TRBV and roughly 14 TRBJ segments was made across samples. TCRdb recomputed calls from the multiplex PCR reads with MiXCR, one row per CDR3 protein. These V and J calls are TCRdb output, not the study's own analysis. Of around 450,000 distinct CDR3 sequences listed, under 25% were seen once; the top ten hold 7.1%. Time point in this sample: persistent/refractory GD, antithyroid drugs over 5 years with positive TRAb. The TCR library was made from RNA that had been extracted from PBMCs in TRIzol. Those enrolled as patients came out of an endocrinology department in Xi'an, China.

The sample was peripheral blood mononuclear cells (PBMCs), taken when the disease was refractory, from a patient treated with antithyroid drugs. The sequence derives from a female donor with Graves disease. The chain recombines TRBV6-5 with TRBJ1-2; 7 bases fit TRBD1. The CDR3 DNA sequence: TGTGCCAGCAGTTTAGTCACGGGGACAGTCCACGGCTACACCTTC. This translates into CASSLVTGTVHGYTF.